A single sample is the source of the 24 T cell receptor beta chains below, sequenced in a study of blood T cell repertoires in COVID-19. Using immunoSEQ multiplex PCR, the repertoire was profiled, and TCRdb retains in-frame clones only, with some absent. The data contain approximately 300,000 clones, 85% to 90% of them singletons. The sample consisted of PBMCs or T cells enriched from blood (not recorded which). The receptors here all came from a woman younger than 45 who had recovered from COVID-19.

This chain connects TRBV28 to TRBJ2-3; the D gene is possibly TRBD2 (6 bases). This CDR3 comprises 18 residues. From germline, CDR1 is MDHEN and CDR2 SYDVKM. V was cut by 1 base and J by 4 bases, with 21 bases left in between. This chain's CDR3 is CASSLYPAGPSSADTQYF. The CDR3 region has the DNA TGTGCCAGCAGTTTATACCCAGCGGGCCCCTCTTCCGCAGATACGCAGTATTTT.

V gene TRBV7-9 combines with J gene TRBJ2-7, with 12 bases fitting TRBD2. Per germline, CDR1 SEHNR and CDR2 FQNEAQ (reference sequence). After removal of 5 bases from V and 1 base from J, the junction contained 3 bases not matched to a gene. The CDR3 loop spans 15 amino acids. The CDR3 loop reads CASSVGLAGSYEQYF. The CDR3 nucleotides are TGTGCCAGCAGCGTGGGACTAGCGGGTTCCTACGAGCAGTACTTC.

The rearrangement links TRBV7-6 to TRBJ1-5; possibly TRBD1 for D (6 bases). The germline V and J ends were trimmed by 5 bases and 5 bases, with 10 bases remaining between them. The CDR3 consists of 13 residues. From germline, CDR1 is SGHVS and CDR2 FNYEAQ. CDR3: CASSPDSHQPQHF. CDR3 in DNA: TGTGCCAGCAGCCCGGACAGTCATCAGCCCCAGCATTTT.

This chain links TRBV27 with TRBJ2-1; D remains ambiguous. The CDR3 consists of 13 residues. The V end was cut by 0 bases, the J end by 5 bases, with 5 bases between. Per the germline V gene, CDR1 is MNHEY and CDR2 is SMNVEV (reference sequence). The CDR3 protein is CASSLSRDNEQFF. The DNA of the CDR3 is TGTGCCAGCAGTTTATCTCGAGACAATGAGCAGTTCTTC.

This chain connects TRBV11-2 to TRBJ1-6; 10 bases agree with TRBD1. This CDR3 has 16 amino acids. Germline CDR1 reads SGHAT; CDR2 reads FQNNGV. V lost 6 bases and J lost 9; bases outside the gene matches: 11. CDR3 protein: CASSPGTGAFGSPLHF. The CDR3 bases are TGTGCCAGCAGTCCCGGGACAGGGGCCTTTGGTTCACCCCTCCACTTT.

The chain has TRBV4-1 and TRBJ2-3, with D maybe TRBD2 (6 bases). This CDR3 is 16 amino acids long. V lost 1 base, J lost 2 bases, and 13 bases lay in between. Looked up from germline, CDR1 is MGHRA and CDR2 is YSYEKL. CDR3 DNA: TGCGCCAGCAGCCAAGGTCGTGGAGGGGACACAGATACGCAGTATTTT. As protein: CASSQGRGGDTDTQYF.

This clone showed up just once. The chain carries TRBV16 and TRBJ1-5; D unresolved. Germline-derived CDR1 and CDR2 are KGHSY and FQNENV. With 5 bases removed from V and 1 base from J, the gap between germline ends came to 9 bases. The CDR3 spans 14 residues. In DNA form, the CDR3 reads TGTGCCAGCAGCGACGACATCAGCAATCAGCCCCAGCATTTT. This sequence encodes CASSDDISNQPQHF.

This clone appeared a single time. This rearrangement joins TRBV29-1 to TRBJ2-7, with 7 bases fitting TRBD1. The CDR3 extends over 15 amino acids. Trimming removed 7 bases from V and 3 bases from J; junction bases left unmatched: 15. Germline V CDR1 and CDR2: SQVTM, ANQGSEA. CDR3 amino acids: CSAVAIQGVNYEQYF. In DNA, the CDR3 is TGCAGCGCAGTGGCAATTCAGGGGGTCAACTACGAGCAGTACTTC.

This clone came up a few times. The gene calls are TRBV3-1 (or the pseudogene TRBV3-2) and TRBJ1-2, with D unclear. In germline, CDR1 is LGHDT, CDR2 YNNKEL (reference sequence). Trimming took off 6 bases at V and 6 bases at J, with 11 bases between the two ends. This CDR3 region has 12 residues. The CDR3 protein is CASSYKGDGYTF. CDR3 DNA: TGTGCCAGCAGTTACAAAGGAGATGGCTACACCTTC.

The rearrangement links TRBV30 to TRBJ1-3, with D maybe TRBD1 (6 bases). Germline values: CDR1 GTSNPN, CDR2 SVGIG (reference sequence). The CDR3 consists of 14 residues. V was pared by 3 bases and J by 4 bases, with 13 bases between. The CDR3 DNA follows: TGTGCCTGGAGCTACTCCGGGACAGGAAACACCATATATTTT. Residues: CAWSYSGTGNTIYF.

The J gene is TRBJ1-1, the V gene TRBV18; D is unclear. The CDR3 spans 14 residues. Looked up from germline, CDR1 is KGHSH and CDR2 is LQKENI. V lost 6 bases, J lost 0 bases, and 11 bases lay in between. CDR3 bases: TGTGCCAGCTCCTTAGACCTAGTGAACACTGAAGCTTTCTTT. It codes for CASSLDLVNTEAFF.

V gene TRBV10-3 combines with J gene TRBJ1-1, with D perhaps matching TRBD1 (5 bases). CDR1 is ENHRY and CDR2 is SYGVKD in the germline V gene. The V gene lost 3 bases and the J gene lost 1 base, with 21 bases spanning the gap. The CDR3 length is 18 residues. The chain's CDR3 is CAISDSGGLPRRNTEAFF. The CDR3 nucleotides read TGTGCCATCAGTGACTCGGGGGGACTCCCGCGAAGGAACACTGAAGCTTTCTTT.

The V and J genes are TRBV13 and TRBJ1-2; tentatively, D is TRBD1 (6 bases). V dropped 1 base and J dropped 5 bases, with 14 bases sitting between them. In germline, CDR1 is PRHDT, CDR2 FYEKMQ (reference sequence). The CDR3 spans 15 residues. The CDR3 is CASSLAAGASYGYTF. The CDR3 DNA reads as TGTGCCAGCAGCTTAGCGGCAGGGGCATCTTATGGCTACACCTTC.

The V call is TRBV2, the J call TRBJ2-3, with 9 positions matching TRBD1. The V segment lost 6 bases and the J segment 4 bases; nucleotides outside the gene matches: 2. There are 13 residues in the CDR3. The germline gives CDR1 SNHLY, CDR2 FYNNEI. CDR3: CASSRQGADTQYF. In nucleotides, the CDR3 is TGTGCCAGCAGCCGACAGGGGGCAGATACGCAGTATTTT.

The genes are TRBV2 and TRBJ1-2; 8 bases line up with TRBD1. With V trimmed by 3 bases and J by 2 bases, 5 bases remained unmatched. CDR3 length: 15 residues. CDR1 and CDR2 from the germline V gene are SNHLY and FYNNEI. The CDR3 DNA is TGTGCCAGCAGTGAGTCGGGACAGGTCAACTATGGCTACACCTTC. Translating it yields CASSESGQVNYGYTF.

Here the CDR3 reads CASSWTSGIHEQFF. For the CDR3, the DNA is TGTGCCAGCAGTTGGACTAGCGGGATCCATGAGCAGTTCTTC. The chain carries TRBV6-6 and TRBJ2-1; 12 nucleotides line up with TRBD2. CDR1 MNHNY and CDR2 SVGAGI come from the germline V gene (reference sequence). This CDR3 has 14 amino acids. V lost 4 bases to trimming and J lost 8 bases; unmatched junction nucleotides: 3.

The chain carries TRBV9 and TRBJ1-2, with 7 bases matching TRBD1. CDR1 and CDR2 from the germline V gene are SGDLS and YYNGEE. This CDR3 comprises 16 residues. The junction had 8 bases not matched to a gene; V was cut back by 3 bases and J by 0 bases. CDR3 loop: CASSEGAGQANYGYTF. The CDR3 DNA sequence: TGTGCCAGCAGCGAGGGGGCCGGACAAGCTAACTATGGCTACACCTTC.

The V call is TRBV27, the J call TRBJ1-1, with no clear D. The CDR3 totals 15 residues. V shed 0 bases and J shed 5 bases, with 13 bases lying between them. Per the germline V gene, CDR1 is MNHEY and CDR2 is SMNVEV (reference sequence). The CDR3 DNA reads TGTGCCAGCAGTTTATCGAGAGGGTCTCAGACTGAAGCTTTCTTT. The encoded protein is CASSLSRGSQTEAFF.

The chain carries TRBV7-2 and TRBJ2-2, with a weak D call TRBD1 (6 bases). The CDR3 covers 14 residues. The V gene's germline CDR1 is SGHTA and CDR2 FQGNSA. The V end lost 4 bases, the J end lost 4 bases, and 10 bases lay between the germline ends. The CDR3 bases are TGTGCCAGCAGCTACCAGGGGACCACCGGGGAGCTGTTTTTT. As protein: CASSYQGTTGELFF.

The chain's CDR3 is CASSLGTSEGQPQHF. DNA of the CDR3: TGTGCCAGCTCACTCGGCACGTCGGAGGGTCAGCCCCAGCATTTT. The genes are TRBV18 and TRBJ1-5; D gene uncertain. The CDR3 is 15 residues long. The germline V gene encodes CDR1 KGHSH and CDR2 LQKENI. Between the trimmed V and J ends, which lost 4 bases and 6 bases, there was a span of 16 bases.

The CDR3 DNA reads as TGTGCCAGCAGCTTGGTGGGGCGGAACACTGAAGCTTTCTTT. Amino acids: CASSLVGRNTEAFF. This chain uses TRBV5-6 with TRBJ1-1, with D possibly being TRBD1 (5 bases). The CDR3 consists of 14 residues. Germline assignment: CDR1 SGHDT and CDR2 YYEEEE. V shed 0 bases and J shed 1 base, with 7 bases lying between them.

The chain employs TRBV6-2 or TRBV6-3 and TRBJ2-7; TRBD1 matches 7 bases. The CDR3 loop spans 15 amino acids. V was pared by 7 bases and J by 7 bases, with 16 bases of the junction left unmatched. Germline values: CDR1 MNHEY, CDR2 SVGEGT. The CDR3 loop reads CASTYGQAQNFEQYF. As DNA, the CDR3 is TGTGCCAGCACTTATGGACAGGCCCAAAACTTTGAGCAGTACTTC.

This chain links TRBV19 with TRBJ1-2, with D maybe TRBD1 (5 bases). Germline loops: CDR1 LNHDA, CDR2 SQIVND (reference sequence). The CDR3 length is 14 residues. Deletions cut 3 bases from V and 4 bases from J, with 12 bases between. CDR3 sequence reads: CASSIAGPRYGYTF. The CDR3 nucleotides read TGTGCCAGTAGTATTGCGGGGCCCCGCTATGGCTACACCTTC.

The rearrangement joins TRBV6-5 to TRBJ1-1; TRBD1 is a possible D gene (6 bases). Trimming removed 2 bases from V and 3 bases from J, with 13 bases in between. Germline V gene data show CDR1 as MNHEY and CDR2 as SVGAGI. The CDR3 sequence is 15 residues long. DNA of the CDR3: TGTGCCAGCAGTTACACCAAGGACAGAGACACTGAAGCTTTCTTT. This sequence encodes CASSYTKDRDTEAFF.